The source of this T cell receptor (beta chain) is a study of T cell responses to AZD1222 COVID-19 vaccine. Study-wide background: Second doses that came at about 4 or about 12 weeks were put together.

As for this clone: Its target is not known.

The table came from immunoSEQ multiplex PCR; TCRdb's copy has only in-frame clones and leaves some out. This table has roughly 21,000 clones, about 80% appearing once. The CDR3 extends over 14 amino acids. The germline V gene has CDR1 SGHDT and CDR2 YYEEEE. With V trimmed by 3 bases and J by 5 bases, 6 bases remained unmatched. General study points: Every sample of the repertoires postdated the peak T cell response. Spike was spanned by vaccine-associated CD4 TCRs, which were dominant at 160-218 and 743-854. Vaccination with two AZD1222 doses was followed by a rise in Spike-specific TCR breadth and depth.

The TCR sequence derives from an adult in good health. The material sequenced was peripheral blood, taken on day 0 of AZD1222 vaccination. The rearrangement uses TRBV5-6 and TRBJ1-2; 8 nucleotides agree with TRBD1. The CDR3 nucleotides read TGTGCCAGCAGCTACGGGACAGGACCATATGGCTACACCTTC. It yields the protein CASSYGTGPYGYTF. Filled out from reference TRBV5-6 and TRBJ1-2, the complete variable domain reads DAGVTQSPTHLIKTRGQQVTLRCSPKSGHDTVSWYQQALGQGPQFIFQYYEEEERQRGNFPDRFSGHQFPNYSSELNVNALLLGDSALYLCASSYGTGPYGYTFGSGTRLTVV.